The clone carrying this TCR beta chain was observed once. Per the authors' pipeline: Estimation of nucleated cell counts relied on the amplification of reference gene primers. Sequencing used immunoSEQ multiplex PCR; TCRdb keeps in-frame clones, though not all of them. D and trimming come from the DNA, and the V and J calls and clone size come from that table. The table lists some 290,000 clones, approximately 87% of them singletons, with 9.5% to 15% in the top ten. The entry originates in a study of blood T cell repertoires in COVID-19. Overall study context: Sites in the United States, Italy and Spain provided acute and convalescent COVID-19 samples. Sources were T cells, B-cell-depleted T cells, or PBMCs; the material itself was cDNA or gDNA.

While infection was still active, Seattle patients were enrolled and then followed longitudinally. Germline CDR1 SGHVS, CDR2 FQNEAQ. The CDR3 has 13 residues. With 6 bases removed from V and 3 bases from J, the gap between germline ends came to 12 bases. V and J are TRBV7-8 and TRBJ2-7; TRBD1 is a possible D gene (5 bases). Sequenced input: peripheral blood. The receptor was derived from a woman younger than 45 with COVID-19, enrolled during active disease. CDR3 amino acids: CASSFIQGYEQYF. The DNA for the CDR3 is TGTGCCAGCAGTTTTATCCAGGGCTACGAGCAGTACTTC.